The 3 T cell receptor beta chains below all came from one sample that was sequenced in a study of blood T cell repertoires in COVID-19. This table comes from immunoSEQ multiplex PCR, and its TCRdb copy is limited to in-frame clones, with some not included. The profile shows under 350,000 clones, 70% to 90% of them singletons. Sequencing used PBMCs or T cells enriched from blood (not recorded which). These receptors were collected from a man aged 30 to 39 who had recovered from COVID-19.

This sequence joins TRBV6-4 and TRBJ2-5; 11 bases fit TRBD2. Trimming cost V 6 bases and J 5 bases; bases outside gene matches: 2. The CDR3 consists of 13 residues. The germline V gene has CDR1 MRHNA and CDR2 SNTAGT. The CDR3 loop is CASSRLAGETQYF. The CDR3 DNA reads as TGTGCCAGCAGCCGACTAGCGGGGGAGACCCAGTACTTC.

The chain has TRBV5-1 and TRBJ2-5; TRBD1 might be the D (5 bases). The germline V gene encodes CDR1 SGHRS and CDR2 YFSETQ. With 1 base removed from V and 3 bases from J, the gap between germline ends came to 10 bases. The CDR3 covers 14 residues. The DNA for the CDR3 is TGCGCCAGCAGCTTGTACCCAGGGAAAGAGACCCAGTACTTC. Its translation: CASSLYPGKETQYF. The full variable domain, completed using reference TRBV5-1 and TRBJ2-5, is KAGVTQTPRYLIKTRGQQVTLSCSPISGHRSVSWYQQTPGQGLQFLFEYFSETQRNKGNFPGRFSGRQFSNSRSEMNVSTLELGDSALYLCASSLYPGKETQYFGPGTRLLVL.

In DNA form, the CDR3 reads TGTGCCAGTCACAGGGGTCTTAACTATGGCTACACCTTC. Its translation: CASHRGLNYGYTF. The chain is built from TRBV28 and TRBJ1-2; 7 bases line up with TRBD1. Trimming at V came to 9 bases and at J to 1 base, leaving 5 bases not matched to a gene. Germline lookup yields CDR1 MDHEN and CDR2 SYDVKM. The CDR3 consists of 13 residues.